A selection of T cell receptor beta chains follows, all from one sample in a study of T cell repertoires in cytomegalovirus infection. One entry per CDR3 protein results from TCRdb running MiXCR on the reads. The data contain some 150,000 distinct CDR3 sequences, less than 25% of them seen just once; the ten biggest clones take up 10% to 11%. Material: PBMCs. The origin of the receptors is a human donor in good health (CMV status not recorded). Some clones in this sample may be carry-over from other donors' samples. Each CDR3 is given with its conserved first and last residue. D genes are given only for firm matches. Size values are once, few and many counts, or a class for expanded clones, and some rows have none.

.	TRBV28	TRBJ2-7	once	TGTGCCAGCAGACTATTACACTCCTACGAGCAGTACTTC	CASRLLHSYEQYF
.	TRBV5-5	TRBJ1-6	.	TGTGCCAGCAGCCCGGCCACTTCACCCCTCCACTTT	CASSPATSPLHF
.	TRBV28	TRBJ1-1	.	TGTGCCAGCAGTACCCGGGACCTGCTGGCTTTCTTT	CASSTRDLLAFF
TRBD1	TRBV6-2/TRBV6-3	TRBJ2-1	.	TGTGCCAGCAGTTACTTCCCTACAGGGGGCAGGGGCCACAATGAGCAGTTCTTC	CASSYFPTGGRGHNEQFF
TRBD2	TRBV13	TRBJ2-1	few	TGTGCCAGCAGCTTAATCGGCGGTAGCGGGGGTGAAAATGAGCAGTTCTTC	CASSLIGGSGGENEQFF
TRBD2	TRBV6-5	TRBJ2-3	few	TGTGCCAGCAATTCATTGACTAGCGGGAGGATAGATACGCAGTATTTT	CASNSLTSGRIDTQYF
TRBD1	TRBV7-2	TRBJ2-1	many	TGTGCCAGCAGCTTAGCGTCGGGGACAGCTAACTCCTACAATGAGCAGTTCTTC	CASSLASGTANSYNEQFF
TRBD1	TRBV4-3	TRBJ2-1	.	TGCGCCAGCAGCCAGGGTACAGGGGTAGGCTCCTACAATGAGCAGTTCTTC	CASSQGTGVGSYNEQFF
TRBD2	TRBV7-2	TRBJ2-5	many	TGTGCCAGCAGCTTGGGGACGACTAGCGGGGTGGAGACCCAGTACTTC	CASSLGTTSGVETQYF
.	TRBV29-1	TRBJ1-2	few	TGCAGCGCCGGTAACGGTGGCTATGGCTACACCTTC	CSAGNGGYGYTF
.	TRBV5-6	TRBJ2-6	.	TGTGCCAGCGCCCGGGTGCCTGGGGCCAACGTCCTGACTTTC	CASARVPGANVLTF
.	TRBV7-2	TRBJ2-5	many	TGTGCCAGCAGCGAAGTGGGGAGGGGGCGTTCAGAGACCCAGTACTTC	CASSEVGRGRSETQYF
.	TRBV5-6	TRBJ1-5	many	TGTGCCAGCAGCTTGGACGGGGGTTCAAGCAATCAGCCCCAGCATTTT	CASSLDGGSSNQPQHF
TRBD1	TRBV28	TRBJ2-7	.	TGTGCCAGCAGTTTATTAGGAGCCAGGGGGCCTTCGAAGCAGTACTTC	CASSLLGARGPSKQYF
TRBD1	TRBV28	TRBJ2-1	.	TGTGCCAGCAGCCCGACAGGGGGAAACAATGAGCAGTTCTTC	CASSPTGGNNEQFF
.	TRBV7-2	TRBJ2-1	many	TGTGCCAGCAGCTTAACCCCGGCTAGCTGGACCTACAATGAGCAGTTCTTC	CASSLTPASWTYNEQFF
.	TRBV7-2	TRBJ2-7	many	TGTGCCAGCAGCATCACCTACGAGCAGTACTTC	CASSITYEQYF
TRBD2	TRBV28	TRBJ2-2	once	TGTGCCAGCACCCTAGCGGGAGCGGGCGGGGAGCTGTTTTTT	CASTLAGAGGELFF
.	TRBV5-4	TRBJ2-2	.	TGTGCCAGCAGCTTGGCCGAGAGAAGGTCCGTAGGCGGGGAGCTGTTTTTT	CASSLAERRSVGGELFF
.	TRBV28	TRBJ2-1	.	TGTGCCAGCGTCGGCTTTGGTGAGCAGTTCTTC	CASVGFGEQFF
.	TRBV20-1	TRBJ2-1	.	TGCAGTGCAACGGAGGGGTGGAATGAGCAGTTCTTC	CSATEGWNEQFF
.	TRBV14	TRBJ1-3	.	TGTGCCATCAGCCAAGGACCGGGGGGAAACACCATTTATTTT	CAISQGPGGNTIYF
.	TRBV7-2	TRBJ1-1	.	TGTGTCAGCAGCTTAGTGGGGACCCAGAACACTGAAGCTTTCTTT	CVSSLVGTQNTEAFF
.	TRBV28	TRBJ2-7	many	TGTGCCAGCAGGACCTCCTGGGGGCGCGCCTACGAGCAGTACTTC	CASRTSWGRAYEQYF
.	TRBV7-2	TRBJ2-2	many	TGTGCCAGCAGCCTACAGGGACCCCTCACCGGGGAGCTGTTTTTT	CASSLQGPLTGELFF
TRBD2	TRBV29-1	TRBJ2-7	.	TGCAGCGTTGATATAGGTCTAGCGGGAAGGGAAGAGCAGTACTTC	CSVDIGLAGREEQYF
.	TRBV7-2	TRBJ2-7	.	TGTGCCAGCAGCCAGGTGACTTCTAGATACGAGCAGTACTTC	CASSQVTSRYEQYF
TRBD1	TRBV29-1	TRBJ1-3	once	TGCAGCGTTGGATCGACAGGGACTGGAAACACCATATATTTT	CSVGSTGTGNTIYF
TRBD1	TRBV15	TRBJ2-6	once	TGTGCCACCAGCAGAGATAGGACAGGGAGCCCCTCTGGGGCCAACGTCCTGACTTTC	CATSRDRTGSPSGANVLTF
.	TRBV6-1	TRBJ1-2	.	TGTGCCAGCAGTGGAGGGGGCTATGGCTACACCTTC	CASSGGGYGYTF
TRBD1	TRBV11-2	TRBJ1-1	many	TGTGCCAGCAGCTTAGAACCAACAGGGGACAGAGCTTTCTTT	CASSLEPTGDRAFF
.	TRBV28	TRBJ1-1	.	TGTGCCAGCACCTCCCCGTGGGTCCGTAAGGAGAACACTGAAGCTTTCTTT	CASTSPWVRKENTEAFF
.	TRBV12-3/TRBV12-4	TRBJ2-7	.	TGTGCCAGCAGTTTCCGGGGGCCGAACTACGAGCAGTACTTC	CASSFRGPNYEQYF
.	TRBV6-1	TRBJ1-1	few	TGTGCCAGCAGACCAGACCCGGACACTGAAGCTTTCTTT	CASRPDPDTEAFF
TRBD2	TRBV2	TRBJ2-1	.	TGTGCCAGCAGTGAGATCCTAGCGGGAGGCCGTTATGAGCAGTTCTTC	CASSEILAGGRYEQFF
.	TRBV5-4	TRBJ1-2	.	TGTGCCAGCAGCTTGGGACGTCAGGACTATGGCTACACCTTC	CASSLGRQDYGYTF
.	TRBV6-2/TRBV6-3	TRBJ1-2	few	TGTGCCAGCAGTTACTCGACCCCCGGTGGCTACACCTTC	CASSYSTPGGYTF
.	TRBV29-1	TRBJ1-1	.	TGCAGCGTTGGTGGGAATTTGGGGATGAACACTGAAGCTTTCTTT	CSVGGNLGMNTEAFF